This T cell receptor beta chain was recovered during a study of blood T cell repertoires in COVID-19 (dated by TCRdb to between 2020 and 2021). Describing the broader study: Samples from collaborators originated in the United States, Italy and Spain and spanned both the acute and convalescent phases of COVID-19. The prospective study material was composed of cDNA or gDNA derived from T cells, B-cell-depleted T cells, or PBMCs. The dataset comprised deeply sampled blood TCRbeta repertoires from subjects exposed to, actively infected with, or recovered from COVID-19. A freely available public database, intended as a resource for researchers studying the immune response to SARS-CoV-2, is where the repertoires were released. Samples came from the ongoing ImmuneRACE study (first 160 participants) plus 1,254 subjects from 6 global collaborators. A de-identified subject ID, COVID-19 status, age in years and sex were almost always included in the sample metadata. Where HLA class I and class II types were available, the types were taken from metadata supplied by the sample provider, not from assay-based typing.

With regard to this clone: Its antigen has not been determined. Base quality data are lacking; no much larger clone is found one base away.

Inclusive of the bounding cysteine and phenylalanine, the CDR3 is 15 residues long. Only the CDR3 DNA stays, 45 bases, in frame from base 1. V is cut back by 2 bases and J by 10 bases, with 10 bases in the junction unmatched. CDR1 and CDR2 were assigned from the germline V gene as SGHAT and FQNNGV. The paper as a whole reports these results and caveats: Clinical and demographic metadata were provided uncurated, with the amount varying by source and participant.

TCRbeta CDR3 regions were amplified from genomic DNA by means of the immunoSEQ Assay, a bias-controlled multiplex PCR. On the authors' methods: Nucleated cell counts per sample were estimated from amplification of reference gene primers within the assay. To quantify the absolute abundance of each unique TCRbeta CDR3 rearrangement, sequence reads were collapsed and filtered. For each sample, productive Simpson clonality was calculated by taking the square root of Simpson's diversity index across productive rearrangements. As stored in TCRdb, this immuneACCESS dataset retains in-frame rearrangements with V and J assigned. A fraction of the clones does not appear; measured against another copy, unresolved V genes explain less than half of the discrepancy, and the remainder lacks a known reason. D and trimming come from the DNA, and the V and J calls and clone size come from that table. This sample comprises about 150,000 clones, 84% of them detected only once. Around 3.7% of the sample belongs to the ten largest clones.

In the prospective study, participants were roughly 18 to 100 years old, resided in fewer than 25 geographic areas of the United States, and were enrolled through a virtual design. Cohort assignment in the prospective study relied on participant-reported clinical history from a screening survey and a study questionnaire. In the prospective study, mobile phlebotomists collected whole blood, serum and a nasopharyngeal or oropharyngeal swab from each participant. Additional blood draws and questionnaires over an approximately 2-month period could optionally be provided by prospective study participants. Blood samples from the prospective study were shipped frozen or at room temperature prior to DNA extraction.

The receptor was isolated from a woman in her 50s with acute COVID-19. The sequenced material came from PBMCs or T cells enriched from blood (not recorded which). Here the chain combines TRBV11-2 and TRBJ2-1, with 8 bases aligning to TRBD2. The CDR3 loop reads CASSLKDGGGMEQFF. The sequenced DNA is TGTGCCAGCAGCTTAAAGGACGGGGGGGGTATGGAGCAGTTCTTC.